One sample yielded the 16 T cell receptor beta chains listed below, sequenced in a study of shared clonotypes between healthy human individuals. This table comes from immunoSEQ multiplex PCR, and its TCRdb copy is limited to in-frame clones, with some not included. The table lists fewer than 1.6 million clones, just under 99% of them singletons. The sample taken for sequencing was naive CD4+ T cells sorted from blood. Sample subset: CD45RA+ positively selected. The receptors were sampled from a man between 25 and 39 years old in good health.

The chain carries TRBV4-1 and TRBJ2-1; D unresolved. Trimming stripped 0 bases from V and 0 bases from J, with 9 bases between. This CDR3 contains 16 residues. Germline CDR1 is MGHRA and CDR2 is YSYEKL. The CDR3: CASSQERQSSYNEQFF. For the CDR3, the DNA is TGCGCCAGCAGCCAAGAACGGCAGAGCTCCTACAATGAGCAGTTCTTC.

The V call is TRBV10-1, the J call TRBJ1-2; no clear D gene. The CDR3 is 14 amino acids. Germline V lookup: CDR1 WNHNN, CDR2 SYGVQD (reference sequence). The V and J ends lost 4 bases and 0 bases respectively, with 9 bases between them. CDR3 residues: CASSGRISNYGYTF. CDR3 in DNA: TGCGCCAGCAGTGGACGGATCTCTAACTATGGCTACACCTTC.

The V gene is TRBV7-8, the J gene TRBJ2-5, with 13 bases aligning to TRBD2. CDR1 and CDR2 from the germline V gene are SGHVS and FQNEAQ. CDR3 size: 15 residues. Germline trimming cut 4 bases from V and 5 bases from J; bases unmatched to any gene: 4. The CDR3 sequence: CASSSTSGRAETQYF. CDR3 coding DNA: TGTGCCAGCAGCTCCACTAGCGGGAGGGCGGAGACCCAGTACTTC.

This chain connects TRBV5-1 to TRBJ2-2; 7 bases match TRBD2. J was trimmed by 4 bases and V by 6 bases; bases with no gene match: 12. Germline-derived CDR1 and CDR2 are SGHRS and YFSETQ. The CDR3 loop spans 16 amino acids. CDR3 region: CASTARAGEVTGELFF. The CDR3 DNA is TGCGCCAGCACCGCACGGGCGGGAGAGGTCACCGGGGAGCTGTTTTTT.

CDR3 residues: CASSPSRSYEQYF. In DNA, the CDR3 is TGTGCCAGTAGTCCCTCCAGGTCCTACGAGCAGTACTTC. The chain recombines TRBV19 with TRBJ2-7; no definite D call. V was pared by 5 bases and J by 1 base, with 9 bases between. The CDR3 sequence is 13 residues long. Germline CDR1 is LNHDA and CDR2 is SQIVND (reference sequence).

This chain connects TRBV9 to TRBJ2-5, with a tentative D call TRBD1 (5 bases). This CDR3 has 15 amino acids. With 0 bases removed from V and 2 bases from J, the gap between germline ends came to 11 bases. CDR1 is SGDLS and CDR2 is YYNGEE in the germline V gene. CDR3 residues: CASSVAGDRQETQYF. The DNA of the CDR3 is TGTGCCAGCAGCGTAGCAGGCGACAGACAAGAGACCCAGTACTTC. Full variable domain (missing parts from reference TRBV9 and TRBJ2-5): DSGVTQTPKHLITATGQRVTLRCSPRSGDLSVYWYQQSLDQGLQFLIQYYNGEERAKGNILERFSAQQFPDLHSELNLSSLELGDSALYFCASSVAGDRQETQYFGPGTRLLVL.

The V and J genes are TRBV6-5 and TRBJ1-1; D is perhaps TRBD1 (5 bases). Trimming shortened V by 1 base and J by 4 bases, and 16 bases separated the two germline ends. The CDR3 totals 16 residues. Germline V gene data show CDR1 as MNHEY and CDR2 as SVGAGI. The CDR3: CASSYFQGAHGTEAFF. In DNA form, the CDR3 reads TGTGCCAGCAGTTACTTCCAGGGAGCGCATGGCACTGAAGCTTTCTTT.

This clone was counted once. This chain connects TRBV5-1 to TRBJ2-7; D remains unclear. This CDR3 region has 15 residues. CDR1 and CDR2 (germline): SGHRS, YFSETQ. V was shortened by 0 bases and J by 6 bases, with 16 bases between the two germline ends. The DNA of the CDR3 is TGCGCCAGCAGCTTGGCCTTATTTGGACCATTCGAGCAGTACTTC. Its protein is CASSLALFGPFEQYF.

The V call is TRBV5-4, the J call TRBJ2-1; 9 nucleotides line up with TRBD2. J gave up 3 bases and V 0 bases, and 10 bases lay outside the gene matches. The CDR3 has 18 residues. Germline V CDR1 and CDR2: SGHNT, YYREEE (reference sequence). DNA for the CDR3: TGTGCCAGCAGCTTGGTTAGCGGGAGTTTAAGGATCTACAATGAGCAGTTCTTC. It encodes CASSLVSGSLRIYNEQFF.

The chain has TRBV6-5 and TRBJ2-1; D not resolved. The germline V gene encodes CDR1 MNHEY and CDR2 SVGAGI. With 2 bases removed from V and 14 bases from J, the gap between germline ends came to 10 bases. CDR3 length equals 11 residues. The CDR3 region is CASSYGVVKFF. The DNA for the CDR3 is TGTGCCAGCAGTTACGGCGTGGTCAAGTTCTTC.

V gene TRBV5-4 combines with J gene TRBJ2-7; 10 bases agree with TRBD2. Per germline, CDR1 SGHNT and CDR2 YYREEE (reference sequence). The CDR3 length is 15 residues. The J segment lost 7 bases and the V segment lost 6 bases, leaving 13 bases of the junction unmatched. The CDR3 DNA reads TGTGCCAGCAAACCAGCGGGAGGGCCCCGAGGAGAGCAGTACTTC. Its protein is CASKPAGGPRGEQYF.

Worth noting for this clone: One junction end does not reproduce the germline sequence, and a read error may be involved. The chain recombines TRBV25-1 with TRBJ2-2, with TRBD2 matching 10 bases. From germline, CDR1 is MGHDK and CDR2 SYGVNS. The CDR3 totals 11 residues. The CDR3 reads CASRSGGVLIF. Here the CDR3 DNA reads TGTGCCAGCAGGAGCGGGGGGGTTCTGATTTTT.

This clone was seen just once. The J gene is TRBJ2-6, the V gene TRBV5-1; D remains ambiguous. This CDR3 spans 19 amino acids. V lost 2 bases to trimming and J lost 0 bases, with 18 bases between them. CDR1 is SGHRS, CDR2 YFSETQ, per germline. CDR3 DNA sequence: TGCGCCAGCAGCTTCAGGTTTCCAGGCAGTTACTCTGGGGCCAACGTCCTGACTTTC. Protein sequence: CASSFRFPGSYSGANVLTF.

V gene TRBV29-1 combines with J gene TRBJ2-3; the match to TRBD2 covers 9 bases. V shed 3 bases, J shed 0 bases, and the junction held 4 bases outside the gene matches. Germline V lookup: CDR1 SQVTM, CDR2 ANQGSEA. The CDR3 extends over 15 amino acids. The CDR3 loop is CSVDLAGDSTDTQYF. CDR3 in DNA: TGCAGCGTTGACTTAGCGGGGGACAGCACAGATACGCAGTATTTT.

This rearrangement joins TRBV18 to TRBJ2-7, with D possibly matching TRBD1 (6 bases). The CDR3 has 15 residues. The germline gives CDR1 KGHSH, CDR2 LQKENI. The V end lost 7 bases, the J end lost 7 bases, and 23 bases lay between the germline ends. This chain's CDR3 is CASLPSRDMHGEQYF. The CDR3, as DNA: TGTGCCAGCTTACCGTCCCGGGACATGCATGGGGAGCAGTACTTC.

J is TRBJ2-5 and V is TRBV5-1, with D perhaps matching TRBD1 (5 bases). The germline V and J ends were trimmed by 5 bases and 5 bases, with 16 bases remaining between them. CDR1 and CDR2 (germline): SGHRS, YFSETQ. The CDR3 length is 14 residues. CDR3 DNA sequence: TGCGCCAGCAGTCAGGGCTCGGTAGGGGAGACCCAGTACTTC. Translation gives CASSQGSVGETQYF.